This TCR beta chain was observed in a study of response to subunit inactivated influenza vaccine. CDR3 size: 14 residues. In germline, CDR1 is SQVTM, CDR2 ANQGSEA. Trimming left V 7 bases short and J 0 bases short, with 15 bases between. MiXCR, applied by TCRdb to the RT-PCR reads, yields one record per CDR3 protein. The data show roughly 700,000 distinct CDR3 sequences, approximately 15% seen once. Study conclusions and caveats: The authors put forward the suggestion that each seasonal influenza vaccination may bring in only a limited number of new T cells.

This clonotype showed up just a few times. As yet, its antigen is unknown. The source of this sequence is a middle-aged man who received an inactivated influenza vaccine. The V and J genes are TRBV29-1 and TRBJ1-2; no clear D gene. Material: PBMCs from blood, obtained 11 to 12 days after vaccination. CDR3 loop: CSAPAGSANYGYTF. The CDR3 DNA reads TGCAGCGCCCCGGCGGGATCCGCTAACTATGGCTACACCTTC.